The T cell receptor (beta chain) described here comes from a study of blood T cell repertoires in COVID-19. Sequencing used immunoSEQ multiplex PCR; TCRdb keeps in-frame clones, though not all of them. The sample lists about 180,000 clones, around 85% occurring once. Ages ranged from roughly 18 to 100 years, with residence in more than 20 US areas. Cohort 3 recovered donors had two negative PCRs, clearance, or symptom resolution. CDR3 size: 13 residues. Per the germline V gene, CDR1 is SGHRS and CDR2 is YFSETQ. Trimming removed 2 bases at V and 3 bases at J, with 9 bases between. The chain carries TRBV5-1 and TRBJ2-7; D unclear. The origin of this receptor is a man in his forties who had recovered from COVID-19. Specimen: PBMCs or T cells enriched from blood (not recorded which). CDR3 region: CASSFTVGYEQYF. DNA of the CDR3: TGCGCCAGCAGCTTCACCGTCGGCTACGAGCAGTACTTC.